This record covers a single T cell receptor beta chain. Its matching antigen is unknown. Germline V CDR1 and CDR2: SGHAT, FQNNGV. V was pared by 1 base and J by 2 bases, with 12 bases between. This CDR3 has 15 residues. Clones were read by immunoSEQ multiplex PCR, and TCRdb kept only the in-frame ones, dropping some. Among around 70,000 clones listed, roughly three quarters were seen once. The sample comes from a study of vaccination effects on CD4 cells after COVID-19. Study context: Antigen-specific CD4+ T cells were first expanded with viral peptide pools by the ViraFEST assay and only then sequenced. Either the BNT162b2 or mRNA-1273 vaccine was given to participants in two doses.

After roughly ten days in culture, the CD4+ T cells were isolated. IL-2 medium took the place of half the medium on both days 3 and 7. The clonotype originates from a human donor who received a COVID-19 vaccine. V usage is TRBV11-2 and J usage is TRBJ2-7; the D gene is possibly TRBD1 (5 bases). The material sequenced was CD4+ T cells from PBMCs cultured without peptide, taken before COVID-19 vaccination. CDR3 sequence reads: CASSLGQGATYEQYV. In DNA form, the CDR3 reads TGTGCCAGCAGCTTAGGGCAGGGTGCTACCTACGAGCAGTACGTC.